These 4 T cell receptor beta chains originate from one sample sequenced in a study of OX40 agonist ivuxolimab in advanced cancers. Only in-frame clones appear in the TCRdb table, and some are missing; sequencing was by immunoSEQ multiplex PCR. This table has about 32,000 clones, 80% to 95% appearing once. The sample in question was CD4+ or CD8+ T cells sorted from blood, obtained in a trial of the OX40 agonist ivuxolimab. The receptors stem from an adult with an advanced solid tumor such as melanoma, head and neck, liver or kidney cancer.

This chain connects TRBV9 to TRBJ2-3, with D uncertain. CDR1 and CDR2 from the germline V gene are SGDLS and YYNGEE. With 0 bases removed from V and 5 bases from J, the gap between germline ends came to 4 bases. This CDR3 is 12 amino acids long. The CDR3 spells CASSVGGDTQYF. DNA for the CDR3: TGTGCCAGCAGCGTAGGGGGAGATACGCAGTATTTT.

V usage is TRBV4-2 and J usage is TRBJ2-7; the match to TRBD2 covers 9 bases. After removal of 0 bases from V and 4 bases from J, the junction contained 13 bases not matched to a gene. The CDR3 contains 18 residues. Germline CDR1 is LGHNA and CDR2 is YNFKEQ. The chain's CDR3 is CASSQDLARPGLAYEQYF. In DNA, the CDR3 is TGTGCCAGCAGCCAAGATCTTGCGCGGCCGGGACTAGCTTACGAGCAGTACTTC.

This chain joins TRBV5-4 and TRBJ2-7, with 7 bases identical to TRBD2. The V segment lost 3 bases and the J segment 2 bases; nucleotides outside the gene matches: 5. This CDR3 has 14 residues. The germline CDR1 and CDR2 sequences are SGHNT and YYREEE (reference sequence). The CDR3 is CASSWGGSPYEQYF. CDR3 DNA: TGTGCCAGCAGCTGGGGAGGGTCCCCCTACGAGCAGTACTTC.

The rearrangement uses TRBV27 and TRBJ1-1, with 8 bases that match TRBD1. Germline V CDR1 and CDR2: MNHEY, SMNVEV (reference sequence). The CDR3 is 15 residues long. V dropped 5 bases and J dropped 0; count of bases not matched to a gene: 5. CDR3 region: CASSRSTGVNTEAFF. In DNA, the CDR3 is TGTGCCAGCAGTCGGTCGACAGGGGTGAACACTGAAGCTTTCTTT.